The source of this T cell receptor (beta chain) is a study of cytomegalovirus exposure and HLA in healthy donors. The study, taken as a whole, reports: The Asian-associated ancestry cluster reportedly had fewer N-insertions than the roughly 670-donor mean in a later analysis.

Germline assignment: CDR1 MGHRA and CDR2 YSYEKL. Trimming took 2 bases from V and 7 from J; bases not matched to a gene: 8. This CDR3 region has 15 residues. PCR used 60 Vbeta primers and 13 Jbeta primers. Assay: immunoSEQ multiplex PCR; the TCRdb copy retains only in-frame clones and omits some. The data hold some 110,000 clones, with 76% observed a single time. Note on this clone: Its target is unknown.

Among the donors, all were healthy bone marrow donors. Sample: PBMCs. V and J are TRBV4-1 and TRBJ2-5, with TRBD1 matching 9 bases. This receptor was identified in a man aged 50 or older in good health and CMV-seronegative. CDR3 in DNA: TGCGCCAGCAGCCAATTTACAGGGGGCGCAAGGACCCAGTACTTC. Its translation is CASSQFTGGARTQYF.